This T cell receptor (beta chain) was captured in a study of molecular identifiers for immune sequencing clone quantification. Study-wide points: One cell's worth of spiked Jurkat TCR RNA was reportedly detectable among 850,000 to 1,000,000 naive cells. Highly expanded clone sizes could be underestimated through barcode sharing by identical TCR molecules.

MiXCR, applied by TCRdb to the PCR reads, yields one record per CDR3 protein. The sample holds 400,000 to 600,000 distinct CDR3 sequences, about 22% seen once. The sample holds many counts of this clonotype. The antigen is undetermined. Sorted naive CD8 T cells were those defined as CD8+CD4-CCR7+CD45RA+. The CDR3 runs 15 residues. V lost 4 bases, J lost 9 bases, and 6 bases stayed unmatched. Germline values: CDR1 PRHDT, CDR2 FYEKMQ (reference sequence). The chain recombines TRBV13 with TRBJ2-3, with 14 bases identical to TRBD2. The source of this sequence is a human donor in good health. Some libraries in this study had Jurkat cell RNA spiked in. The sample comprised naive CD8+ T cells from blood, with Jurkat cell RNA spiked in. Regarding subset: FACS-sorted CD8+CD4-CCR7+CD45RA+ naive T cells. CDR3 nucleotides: TGTGCCAGCAGCTCCCCGACTAGCGGGGGGGCCACGCAGTATTTT. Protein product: CASSSPTSGGATQYF.